This is a list of T cell receptor beta chains from one sample in a study of cytotoxic CD8 clonotypes in ibrutinib-treated CLL. Clones were read by immunoSEQ multiplex PCR, and TCRdb kept only the in-frame ones, dropping some. The repertoire holds roughly 76,000 clones, approximately 80% seen once, with roughly 7.1% in the top ten. The starting material was PBMCs, obtained at disease progression, from a patient treated with ibrutinib. These receptors all stem from a human donor with chronic lymphocytic leukemia. The CDR3 runs from the conserved cysteine through the conserved F or W. The D gene is left open where the match is weak. Clone size appears in some rows only: once, few, many, or a class for an expanded clone.

D gene,clone size,J gene,V gene,CDR3 length,CDR3 protein,CDR3 DNA
NA,NA,TRBJ1-2,TRBV7-2,13,CASSRRVSYGYTF,TGTGCCAGCAGCCGACGAGTTAGCTATGGCTACACCTTC
NA,NA,TRBJ1-5,TRBV28,14,CASRYYSSNQPQHF,TGTGCCAGCAGGTATTATTCTAGCAATCAGCCCCAGCATTTT
NA,NA,TRBJ1-1,TRBV7-3,10,CARGPPRAFF,TGTGCCCGGGGCCCTCCGAGGGCTTTCTTT
NA,NA,TRBJ1-2,TRBV9,14,CASSAAYRGYGYTF,TGTGCCAGCAGCGCGGCCTATAGGGGCTATGGCTACACCTTC
NA,NA,TRBJ1-5,TRBV18,14,CASYSGVSNQPQHF,TGTGCCAGCTACTCAGGGGTCAGCAATCAGCCCCAGCATTTT
NA,NA,TRBJ2-7,TRBV19,14,CASSPGPTYYEQYF,TGTGCCAGTAGCCCGGGACCAACCTACTACGAGCAGTACTTC
NA,few,TRBJ1-1,TRBV30,13,CAWSSRGDTEAFF,TGTGCCTGGAGTAGCCGCGGAGACACTGAAGCTTTCTTT
NA,NA,TRBJ1-1,TRBV6-6,13,CASSYSGHTEAFF,TGTGCCAGCAGTTACTCGGGTCACACTGAAGCTTTCTTT
TRBD1,few,TRBJ1-4,TRBV5-1,16,CASRNTGVGANEKLFF,TGCGCCAGCAGGAATACAGGGGTAGGAGCTAATGAAAAACTGTTTTTT
NA,NA,TRBJ1-2,TRBV11-3,13,CASSLGRHYGYTF,TGTGCCAGCAGCTTAGGCAGGCACTATGGCTACACCTTC
NA,NA,TRBJ2-7,TRBV5-1,19,CASSLIPVNRRGDPYEQYF,TGCGCCAGCAGCTTGATCCCCGTAAATCGCAGGGGCGACCCCTACGAGCAGTACTTC
TRBD2,NA,TRBJ2-3,TRBV7-9,18,CASSPQLQTSGRADTQYF,TGTGCCAGCAGCCCGCAATTACAGACTAGCGGGAGGGCAGATACGCAGTATTTT
NA,medium-sized,TRBJ2-6,TRBV6-1,16,CASSEGGISGANVLTF,TGTGCCAGCAGTGAAGGGGGGATCTCTGGGGCCAACGTCCTGACTTTC
TRBD1,NA,TRBJ1-5,TRBV4-2,14,CASSQGQGGQPQHF,TGTGCCAGCAGCCAAGGACAGGGGGGACAGCCCCAGCATTTT